These 8 T cell receptor beta chains share one sample of origin, sequenced in a study of neurological immune-mediated disorders. TCRdb re-called the 5' RACE reads through MiXCR, storing one row per CDR3 protein. The sample lists tens of thousands of distinct CDR3 sequences; 4.8% were seen once. Sequenced: PBMCs. These TCRs come from a woman in her 70s with multiple sclerosis.

This clonotype was counted many times. The chain is built from TRBV20-1 and TRBJ2-1; D may match TRBD1 or TRBD2 (6 bases each). Trimming cost V 5 bases and J 7 bases, with 21 bases left between them. Germline V gene sequence: CDR1 DFQATT, CDR2 SNEGSKA (reference sequence). CDR3 length: 15 amino acids. The CDR3 nucleotides read TGCAGTGCTCCCGGAAGGGGGGCGATATCAAATGAGCAGTTCTTC. Translating it yields CSAPGRGAISNEQFF.

V gene TRBV5-8 combines with J gene TRBJ2-1; 7 bases map to TRBD2. Germline V CDR1 and CDR2: SGHTS, YDEGEE. V shed 4 bases, J shed 3 bases, and the junction held 7 bases outside the gene matches. This CDR3 spans 15 amino acids. DNA of the CDR3: TGTGCCAGCAGCGGGCGGGAGACCCGCTACAATGAGCAGTTCTTC. Its protein is CASSGRETRYNEQFF.

This clonotype appeared many times. In nucleotides, the CDR3 is TGCAGTGCTAGAAGAGTAGGGCTAGCTATGTACAATGAGCAGTTCTTC. Protein sequence: CSARRVGLAMYNEQFF. The rearrangement links TRBV20-1 to TRBJ2-1, with D possibly being TRBD2 (5 bases). The CDR3 has 16 residues. V was cut by 2 bases and J by 4 bases, with 18 bases left in between. CDR1 and CDR2 (germline): DFQATT, SNEGSKA (reference sequence).

V gene TRBV20-1 combines with J gene TRBJ2-1; D might be TRBD2 (5 bases). The CDR3 totals 16 residues. The V end lost 4 bases, the J end lost 7 bases, and 23 bases lay between the germline ends. Germline CDR1 DFQATT, CDR2 SNEGSKA (reference sequence). The CDR3 here is CSAKGVVRGSWNEQFF. Here the CDR3 DNA reads TGCAGTGCTAAGGGTGTAGTCAGAGGGTCCTGGAATGAGCAGTTCTTC.

There are many counts of this clonotype. The chain joins TRBV12-3 or TRBV12-4 to TRBJ2-3; TRBD2 agrees at 8 bases. The V and J ends lost 2 bases and 3 bases, in that order; junction bases with no gene match: 1. The CDR3 covers 14 residues. The CDR3 reads CASSLRGGTDTQYF. The DNA for the CDR3 is TGTGCCAGCAGTTTACGCGGGGGGACAGATACGCAGTATTTT.

The sample holds a few counts of this clonotype. The V and J genes are TRBV7-9 and TRBJ2-7; 7 bases are a match to TRBD1. CDR3 length: 14 amino acids. CDR1 is SEHNR and CDR2 is FQNEAQ in the germline V gene (reference sequence). The junction had 4 bases not matched to a gene; V was cut back by 4 bases and J by 1 base. The CDR3 sequence is CASSSDRFSYEQYF. CDR3 nucleotide sequence: TGTGCCAGCAGCTCGGACAGGTTTTCCTACGAGCAGTACTTC.

This clonotype was recorded at least ten times. The chain recombines TRBV7-2 with TRBJ2-3, with 7 bases matching TRBD2. V lost 6 bases, J lost 1 base, and 10 bases stayed unmatched. The CDR3 is 16 amino acids. Germline loops: CDR1 SGHTA, CDR2 FQGNSA. CDR3 nucleotides: TGTGCCAGCAGATCTAAGCGGGAAGGGGGCACAGATACGCAGTATTTT. It is translated as CASRSKREGGTDTQYF.

This clonotype occurred a few times. V and J are TRBV7-9 and TRBJ1-2, with unresolved D. This CDR3 contains 13 residues. Per germline, CDR1 SEHNR and CDR2 FQNEAQ (reference sequence). V lost 5 bases and J 4 bases, leaving 11 bases between the germline ends. The CDR3 region is CASSRELLYGYTF. The CDR3 DNA reads as TGTGCCAGCAGCCGGGAGCTTCTCTATGGCTACACCTTC.